This T cell receptor (beta chain) was sequenced during a study of blood T cell repertoires in COVID-19. This table comes from immunoSEQ multiplex PCR, and its TCRdb copy is limited to in-frame clones, with some not included. The sample yields around 130,000 clones, around 80% seen once. V was clipped by 2 bases and J by 5 bases; unmatched bases: 1. Germline V lookup: CDR1 MNHEY, CDR2 SMNVEV (reference sequence). The length of the CDR3 is 13 residues. This sequence was found in a man aged 55 to 70 with active or convalescent COVID-19. The source material was peripheral blood. This sequence joins TRBV27 and TRBJ2-5; 8 bases match TRBD1. The CDR3 nucleotides read TGTGCCAGCAGTTTACAGGGGGCTGAGACCCAGTACTTC. Protein product: CASSLQGAETQYF.